The TCR beta chain described here comes from a study of OX40 agonist ivuxolimab in advanced cancers. Generated by immunoSEQ multiplex PCR, the TCRdb table keeps only in-frame clones and is missing some. Of 50,000 to 65,000 clones listed, about 89% are singletons. This CDR3 contains 15 residues. V lost 7 bases and J lost 4; bases outside the gene matches: 8. CDR1 is MNHEY, CDR2 SVGAGI, per germline. The chain links TRBV6-5 to TRBJ1-1; 11 positions match TRBD1. The TCR comes from an adult with an advanced solid tumor such as melanoma, head and neck, liver or kidney cancer. The sequencing used CD4+ or CD8+ T cells sorted from blood, collected in a trial of the OX40 agonist ivuxolimab. CDR3 in DNA: TGTGCCAGCACCCCGGACAGGGGGCGAGTCACTGAAGCTTTCTTT. It yields the protein CASTPDRGRVTEAFF.